This entry concerns a single T cell receptor beta chain. The antigen is unknown. This sample was included in a study of shared clonotypes between healthy human individuals. The study's findings and limits: The study's rarefaction showed incomplete sorted-subset sequencing despite large depth.

Per the study methods: Owing to the provision of junction-only sequences devoid of quality scores by immunoSEQ, filtering differed. Assay used: immunoSEQ multiplex PCR; TCRdb lists only in-frame clones, some missing. The DNA gave D and trimming, while V, J and clone size come from that table. The table has more than 2 million clones, 95% seen once. V gave up 5 bases and J gave up 5 bases, with 12 bases separating them. The germline gives CDR1 SGHNT, CDR2 YENEEA. CDR3 length equals 14 residues. V gene TRBV11-3 combines with J gene TRBJ2-2; D is perhaps TRBD1 (5 bases). The source material was naive CD4+ T cells sorted from blood. Sample subset: CD45RA+ positively selected. The TCR originated in a man between 18 and 35 years old in good health. CDR3 loop: CASSLDSPTGELFF. DNA for the CDR3: TGTGCCAGCAGCCTTGACAGTCCTACCGGGGAGCTGTTTTTT.